This record covers a single T cell receptor beta chain. V was clipped by 0 bases and J by 0 bases, with 9 bases between them. The CDR3 covers 15 residues. From germline, CDR1 is LGHNA and CDR2 YSLEER. Survey level was the resolution at which the v3.0 immunoSEQ assay ran. The table came from immunoSEQ multiplex PCR; TCRdb's copy has only in-frame clones and leaves some out. The sample includes 21,000 or so clones, approximately 81% seen only once; the top ten take 7.5% to 10%. The data stem from a study of long-term antiretroviral therapy in people with HIV. The sample consisted of unsorted PBMCs, taken at the start of antiretroviral therapy. This TCR came from a man aged 50-60 years with HIV. The chain employs TRBV4-3 and TRBJ2-7; possibly TRBD1 or TRBD2 for D (5 bases each). Here the CDR3 DNA reads TGCGCCAGCAGCCAAGATGAGGGACGCTCCTACGAGCAGTACTTC. Translation gives CASSQDEGRSYEQYF.